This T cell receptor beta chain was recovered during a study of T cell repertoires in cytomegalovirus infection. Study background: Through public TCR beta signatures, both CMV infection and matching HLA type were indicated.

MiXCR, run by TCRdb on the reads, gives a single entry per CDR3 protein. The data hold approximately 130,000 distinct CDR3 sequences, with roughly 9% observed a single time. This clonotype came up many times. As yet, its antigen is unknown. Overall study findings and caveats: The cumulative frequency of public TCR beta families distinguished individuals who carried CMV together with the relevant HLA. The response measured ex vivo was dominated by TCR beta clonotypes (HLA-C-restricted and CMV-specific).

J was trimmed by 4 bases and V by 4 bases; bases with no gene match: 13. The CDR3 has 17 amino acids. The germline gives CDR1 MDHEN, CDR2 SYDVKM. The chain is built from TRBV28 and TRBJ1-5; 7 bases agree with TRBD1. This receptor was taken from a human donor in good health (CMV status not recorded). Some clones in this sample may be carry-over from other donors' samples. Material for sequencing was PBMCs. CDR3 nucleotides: TGTGCCAGCAGTTCCCAACAGGGGATTCCTCAAAATCAGCCCCAGCATTTT. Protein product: CASSSQQGIPQNQPQHF.